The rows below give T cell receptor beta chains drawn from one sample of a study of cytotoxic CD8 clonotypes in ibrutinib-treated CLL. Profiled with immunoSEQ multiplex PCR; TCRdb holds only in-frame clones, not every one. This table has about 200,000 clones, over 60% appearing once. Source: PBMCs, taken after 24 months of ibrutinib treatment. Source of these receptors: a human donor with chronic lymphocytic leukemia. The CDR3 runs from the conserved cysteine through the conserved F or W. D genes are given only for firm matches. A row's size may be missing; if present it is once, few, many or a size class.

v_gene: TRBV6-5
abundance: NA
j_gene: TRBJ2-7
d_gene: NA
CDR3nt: TGTGCCAGCAGTAACTCCTACGAGCAGTACTTC
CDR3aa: CASSNSYEQYF

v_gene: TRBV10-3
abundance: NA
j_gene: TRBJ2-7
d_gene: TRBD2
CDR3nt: TGTGCCACTGGAGGGGAGGGGAACGAGCAGTACTTC
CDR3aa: CATGGEGNEQYF

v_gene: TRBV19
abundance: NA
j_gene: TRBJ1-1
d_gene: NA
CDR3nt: TGTGCCAGTAGTAAAGTGAGGAACACTGAAGCTTTCTTT
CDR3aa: CASSKVRNTEAFF

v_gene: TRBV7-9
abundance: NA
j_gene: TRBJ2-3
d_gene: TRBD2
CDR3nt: TGTGCCAGCAGCTTAACTAGCGGGAGGGCTAGTATCACCACAGATACGCAGTATTTT
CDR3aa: CASSLTSGRASITTDTQYF

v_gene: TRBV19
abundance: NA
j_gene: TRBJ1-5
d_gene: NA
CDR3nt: TGTGCCAGTAGCCTAACGGTCCGGGGGGCCGATCAGCCCCAGCATTTT
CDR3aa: CASSLTVRGADQPQHF

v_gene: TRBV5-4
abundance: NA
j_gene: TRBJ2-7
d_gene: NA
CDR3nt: TGTGCCAGCAGCTTGGACAGGGCCACCTCCTACGAGCAGTACTTC
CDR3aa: CASSLDRATSYEQYF

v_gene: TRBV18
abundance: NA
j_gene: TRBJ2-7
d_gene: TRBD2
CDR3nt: TGTGCCAGCTCACTAGGGACTAGCGGGATCTCCTACGAGCAGTACTTC
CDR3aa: CASSLGTSGISYEQYF

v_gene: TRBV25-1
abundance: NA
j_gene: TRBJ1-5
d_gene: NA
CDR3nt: TGTGCCAGCAGTGAAGGAGGTGTAGGTAGAAATCAGCCCCAGCATTTT
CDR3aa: CASSEGGVGRNQPQHF

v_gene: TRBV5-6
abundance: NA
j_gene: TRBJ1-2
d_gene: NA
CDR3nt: TGTGCCAGCACCAGCGGGGCAGGAAACTATGGCTACACCTTC
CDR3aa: CASTSGAGNYGYTF

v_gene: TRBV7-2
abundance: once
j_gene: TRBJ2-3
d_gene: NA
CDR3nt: TGTGCCAGCAGCTTAGCTAGCGCCGCGCCAGATACGCAGTATTTT
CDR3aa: CASSLASAAPDTQYF

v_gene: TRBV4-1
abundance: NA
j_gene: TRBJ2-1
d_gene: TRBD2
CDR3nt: TGCGCCAGCAGCCAACCGGGACTAGCGGCCAATGAGCAGTTCTTC
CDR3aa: CASSQPGLAANEQFF

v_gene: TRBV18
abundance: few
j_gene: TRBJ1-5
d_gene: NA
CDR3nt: TGTGCCAGCTCACCACCGAGAGGGACGAGCAGTCAGCCCCAGCATTTT
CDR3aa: CASSPPRGTSSQPQHF

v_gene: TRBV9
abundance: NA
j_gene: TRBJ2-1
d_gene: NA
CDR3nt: TGTGCCAGCAGCGTCTATCCCTCCTACAATGAGCAGTTCTTC
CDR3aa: CASSVYPSYNEQFF

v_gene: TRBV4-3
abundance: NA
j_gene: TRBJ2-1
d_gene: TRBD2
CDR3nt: TGCGCCAGCAGCCATGGAATGGGACTAGCGGGAGATAGGGAGCAGTTCTTC
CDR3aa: CASSHGMGLAGDREQFF

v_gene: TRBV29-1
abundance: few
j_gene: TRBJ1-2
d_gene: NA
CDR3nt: TGCAGCGCCATGATGACGGTTGGCTACACCTTC
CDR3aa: CSAMMTVGYTF

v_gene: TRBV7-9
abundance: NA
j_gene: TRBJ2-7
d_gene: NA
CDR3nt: TGTGCCAGCAGCGATGAAACAATCAGGTACGAGCAGTACTTC
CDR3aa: CASSDETIRYEQYF

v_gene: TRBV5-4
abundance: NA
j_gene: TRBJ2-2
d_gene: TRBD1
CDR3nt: TGTGCCAGCAGCTTAGGACAGGGCCCCGGGGAGCTGTTTTTT
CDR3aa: CASSLGQGPGELFF

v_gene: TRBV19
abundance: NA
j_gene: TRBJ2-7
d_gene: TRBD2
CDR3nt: TGTGCCAGTAGTATAATAGCGGGGCGCTACGAGCAGTACTTC
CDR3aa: CASSIIAGRYEQYF

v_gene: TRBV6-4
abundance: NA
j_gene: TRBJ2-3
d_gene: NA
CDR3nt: TGTGCCAGCAGTGACCGACCGGGAAGGGGAGATACGCAGTATTTT
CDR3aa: CASSDRPGRGDTQYF

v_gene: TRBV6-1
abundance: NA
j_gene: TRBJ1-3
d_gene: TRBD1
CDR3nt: TGTGCCGGTGGACAGGGTTCTCGAAACACCATATATTTT
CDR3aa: CAGGQGSRNTIYF

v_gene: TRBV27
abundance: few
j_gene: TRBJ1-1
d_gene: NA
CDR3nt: TGTGCCAGCACCAGCAGGGGATGGAACACTGAAGCTTTCTTT
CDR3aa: CASTSRGWNTEAFF

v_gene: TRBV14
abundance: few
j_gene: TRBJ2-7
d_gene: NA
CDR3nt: TGTGCCAGCAGCCAAGCGAATTCGCACTACGAGCAGTACTTC
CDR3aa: CASSQANSHYEQYF